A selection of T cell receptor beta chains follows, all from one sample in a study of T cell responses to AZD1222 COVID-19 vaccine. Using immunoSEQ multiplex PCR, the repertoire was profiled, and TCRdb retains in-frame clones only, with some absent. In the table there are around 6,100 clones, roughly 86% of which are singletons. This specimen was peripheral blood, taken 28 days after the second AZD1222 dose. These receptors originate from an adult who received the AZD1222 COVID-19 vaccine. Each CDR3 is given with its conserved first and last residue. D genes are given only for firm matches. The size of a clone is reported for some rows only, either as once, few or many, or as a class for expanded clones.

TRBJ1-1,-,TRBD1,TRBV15,CATSRDSRGDTEAFF,TGTGCCACCAGCAGAGATTCCAGGGGGGACACTGAAGCTTTCTTT
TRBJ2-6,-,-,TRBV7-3,CASSGGRIGANVLTF,TGTGCCAGCAGCGGCGGACGGATTGGGGCCAACGTCCTGACTTTC
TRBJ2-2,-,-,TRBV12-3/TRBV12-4,CASSPSNTGELFF,TGTGCCAGCAGTCCCTCGAACACCGGGGAGCTGTTTTTT
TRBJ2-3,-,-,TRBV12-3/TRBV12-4,CASTKLTDTQYF,TGTGCCAGCACCAAACTCACAGATACGCAGTATTTT
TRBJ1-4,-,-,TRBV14,CASSLGREKLFF,TGTGCCAGCAGCTTGGGCCGGGAAAAACTGTTTTTT
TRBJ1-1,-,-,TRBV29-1,CSALRSMNTEAFF,TGCAGCGCCTTACGGTCTATGAACACTGAAGCTTTCTTT
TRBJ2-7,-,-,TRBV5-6,CASSLASYEQYF,TGTGCCAGCAGCTTGGCCTCCTACGAGCAGTACTTC
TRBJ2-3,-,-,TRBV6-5,CASSYYGAWGDTQYF,TGTGCCAGCAGTTACTATGGGGCCTGGGGAGATACGCAGTATTTT
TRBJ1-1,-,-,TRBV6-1,CASSERGNTEAFF,TGTGCCAGCAGTGAACGAGGGAACACTGAAGCTTTCTTT
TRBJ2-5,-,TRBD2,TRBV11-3,CASSLGGLSTSIRETQYF,TGTGCCAGCAGCTTAGGAGGTTTGTCGACTAGCATTCGAGAGACCCAGTACTTC
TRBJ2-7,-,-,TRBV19,CASSIWGAGTYEQYF,TGTGCCAGTAGTATTTGGGGGGCTGGAACCTACGAGCAGTACTTC
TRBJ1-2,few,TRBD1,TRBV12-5,CASGLLTGADGYTF,TGTGCTAGTGGTTTGTTAACAGGGGCGGATGGCTACACCTTC
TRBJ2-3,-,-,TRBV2,CASSERTFDTQYF,TGTGCCAGCAGTGAACGGACGTTTGATACGCAGTATTTT
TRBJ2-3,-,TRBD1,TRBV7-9,CASSAQGAKDTQYF,TGTGCCAGCAGTGCACAGGGGGCGAAAGATACGCAGTATTTT
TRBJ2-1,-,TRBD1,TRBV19,CASSIERTGVQVLCQFF,TGTGCCAGTAGTATAGAAAGGACAGGGGTTCAAGTATTATGTCAGTTCTTC
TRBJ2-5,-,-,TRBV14,CASSPQLGGEETQYF,TGTGCCAGCAGTCCTCAGCTTGGGGGTGAAGAGACCCAGTACTTC
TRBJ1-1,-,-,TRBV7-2,CASNFGEVITEAFF,TGTGCCAGCAACTTTGGGGAAGTGATCACTGAAGCTTTCTTT
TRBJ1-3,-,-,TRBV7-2,CASSLIDSGGNTIYF,TGTGCCAGCAGCTTAATAGACTCTGGAGGAAACACCATATATTTT
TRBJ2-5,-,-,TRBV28,CASSLTAASGTQYF,TGTGCCAGCAGTTTAACGGCAGCCTCAGGGACCCAGTACTTC
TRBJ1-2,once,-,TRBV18,CASSPSQSPYGYTF,TGTGCCAGCTCACCATCGCAGAGCCCCTATGGCTACACCTTC
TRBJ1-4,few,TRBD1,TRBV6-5,CASSYSPAGGDEKLFF,TGTGCCAGCAGTTACTCCCCCGCAGGGGGCGATGAAAAACTGTTTTTT
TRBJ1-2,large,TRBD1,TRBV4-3,CASSQGQGPNYGYTF,TGCGCCAGCAGCCAGGGACAGGGGCCTAACTATGGCTACACCTTC
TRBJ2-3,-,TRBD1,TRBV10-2,CASSGSDRRPDTQYF,TGCGCCAGCAGTGGATCGGACAGGCGACCAGATACGCAGTATTTT
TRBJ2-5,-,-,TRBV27,CATRAQSLGTQYF,TGTGCCACCCGGGCCCAGTCTCTGGGGACCCAGTACTTC
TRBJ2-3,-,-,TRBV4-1,CASSPRERITDTQYF,TGCGCCAGCAGCCCCCGCGAGCGGATCACAGATACGCAGTATTTT
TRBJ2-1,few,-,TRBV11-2,CASSLGGPRSQFF,TGTGCCAGCAGCTTGGGGGGCCCAAGATCGCAGTTCTTC
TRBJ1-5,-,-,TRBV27,CASSHGNQPQHF,TGTGCCAGCTCTCACGGGAACCAGCCCCAGCATTTT
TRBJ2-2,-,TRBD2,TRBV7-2,CASSSGTSGSRGLFF,TGTGCCAGCAGCTCGGGGACTAGCGGGAGCAGAGGGTTGTTTTTT
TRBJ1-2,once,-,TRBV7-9,CASSQNLGVDGYTF,TGTGCCAGCAGCCAAAACCTGGGGGTCGATGGCTACACCTTC
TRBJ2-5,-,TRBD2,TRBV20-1,CSASGSLAQETQYF,TGCAGTGCTAGTGGGTCACTAGCGCAAGAGACCCAGTACTTC
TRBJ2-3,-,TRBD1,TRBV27,CASSMNRGRTDTQYF,TGTGCCAGCAGTATGAACAGGGGGCGCACAGATACGCAGTATTTT
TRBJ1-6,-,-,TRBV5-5,CASSLGGRNNSPLHF,TGTGCCAGCAGCTTGGGTGGCAGAAATAATTCACCCCTCCACTTT
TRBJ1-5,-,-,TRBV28,CASSDLPNQPQHF,TGTGCCAGCAGCGACCTTCCGAATCAGCCCCAGCATTTT
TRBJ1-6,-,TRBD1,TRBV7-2,CASSSRGGNTINSPLHF,TGTGCCAGCAGCTCCAGGGGGGGAAATACTATTAATTCACCCCTCCACTTT
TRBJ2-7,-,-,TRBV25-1,CASSDLRGPAYEQYF,TGTGCCAGCAGTGATCTTCGCGGGCCAGCCTACGAGCAGTACTTC
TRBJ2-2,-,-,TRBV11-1,CASSLWRTGETGELFF,TGTGCCAGCAGCTTATGGAGGACGGGAGAGACCGGGGAGCTGTTTTTT
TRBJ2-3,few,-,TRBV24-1,CATSDFTGGGDTQYF,TGTGCCACCAGTGATTTTACAGGGGGGGGAGATACGCAGTATTTT
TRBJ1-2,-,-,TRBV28,CASRNNYGYTF,TGTGCCAGCAGGAATAACTATGGCTACACCTTC
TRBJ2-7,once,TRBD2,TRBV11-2,CASSFSMGSGRSYEQYF,TGTGCCAGCAGTTTTTCAATGGGGAGCGGGAGATCCTACGAGCAGTACTTC
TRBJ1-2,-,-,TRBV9,CASSVQPYGYTF,TGTGCCAGCAGTGTCCAGCCCTATGGCTACACCTTC
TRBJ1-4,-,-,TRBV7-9,CASSSTGTSNEKLFF,TGTGCCAGCAGCTCGACCGGGACATCCAATGAAAAACTGTTTTTT
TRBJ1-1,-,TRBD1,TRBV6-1,CASSEAPGQGAAEAFF,TGTGCCAGCAGTGAAGCCCCAGGACAGGGGGCAGCTGAAGCTTTCTTT
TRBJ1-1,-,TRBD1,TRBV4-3,CASSQGLTGPTEAFF,TGCGCCAGCAGCCAAGGACTGACAGGGCCCACTGAAGCTTTCTTT
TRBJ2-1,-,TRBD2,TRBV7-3,CASSLDLAGVGVEQFF,TGTGCCAGCAGCCTCGATCTAGCGGGAGTTGGGGTAGAGCAGTTCTTC
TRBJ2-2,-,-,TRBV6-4,CASRSEDSGQAERGAVF,TGTGCCAGCAGAAGTGAGGATTCTGGGCAGGCGGAACGGGGAGCTGTTTTT
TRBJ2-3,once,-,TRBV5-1,CASSLGQGPLDTQYF,TGCGCCAGCAGCTTGGGACAAGGACCCCTAGATACGCAGTATTTT
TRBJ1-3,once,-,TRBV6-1,CASSEGRSASGNTIYF,TGTGCCAGCAGTGAAGGTAGGAGCGCCTCTGGAAACACCATATATTTT
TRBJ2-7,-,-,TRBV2,CASSLRSGPGSWEQYF,TGTGCCAGCAGCCTCCGGAGCGGCCCGGGAAGTTGGGAGCAGTACTTC
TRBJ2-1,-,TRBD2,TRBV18,CASSPPGLAATYNEQFF,TGTGCCAGCTCACCACCCGGACTAGCGGCGACCTACAATGAGCAGTTCTTC
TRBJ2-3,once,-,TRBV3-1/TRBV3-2,CASSPTLYSTDTQYF,TGTGCCAGCAGCCCGACGCTTTATAGCACAGATACGCAGTATTTT
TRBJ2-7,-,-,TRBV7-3,CASRLSSGEQYF,TGTGCCAGCAGGTTATCATCGGGAGAGCAGTACTTC
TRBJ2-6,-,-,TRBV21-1,CASTPGLDFSGANVLTF,TGTGCCAGCACCCCCGGTCTCGACTTCTCTGGGGCCAACGTCCTGACTTTC
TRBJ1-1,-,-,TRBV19,CASSIGKDPGGTEAFF,TGTGCCAGTAGTATAGGGAAGGACCCCGGGGGCACTGAAGCTTTCTTT
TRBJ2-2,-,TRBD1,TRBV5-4,CASSLPRTGVPPRGTGELFF,TGTGCCAGCAGCCTCCCCCGGACAGGGGTTCCCCCGAGAGGCACCGGGGAGCTGTTTTTT